The clone carrying this TCR beta chain has more than one count but fewer than ten. Its cognate antigen is unknown. Described treatment: approximately 11-day PBMC culture with coronavirus spike peptide pools or control peptides (ViraFEST assay). With peptide pools, ViraFEST first expanded antigen-specific T cells and afterwards sequenced their TCRs. The data originate from a study of vaccination and CD4 T cells after COVID-19. Across the whole study: SARS-CoV-2 had been detected by nasal swab PCR in convalescent patients; several were mild, one severe. Sampling that followed vaccination took place a median around 70 days after dose two, within a range of 14 to 241. Stimulation of cells relied on overlapping spike peptides derived from SARS-CoV-2, HCoV-NL63, HCoV-OC43 and HCoV-229E.

The assay that was used to sequence DNA from cultured CD4+ T cells was the Oncomine TCR Beta short-read assay. A single record per CDR3 protein comes from TCRdb applying MiXCR to the PCR reads. The sample lists around 18,000 distinct CDR3 sequences; 30% to 45% were seen once. Germline-derived CDR1 and CDR2 are SGHTA and FQGTGA. CDR3 length: 13 residues. V was cut by 4 bases and J by 5 bases, with 12 bases left in between. Sequencing was carried out using cultured CD4+ T cells from blood. The chain couples TRBV7-3 to TRBJ2-7, with D hard to call. This clonotype originated in a human donor with COVID-19. CDR3: CASSSWTNHEQYF. The CDR3 bases are TGTGCCAGCAGCTCCTGGACGAACCACGAGCAGTACTTC.